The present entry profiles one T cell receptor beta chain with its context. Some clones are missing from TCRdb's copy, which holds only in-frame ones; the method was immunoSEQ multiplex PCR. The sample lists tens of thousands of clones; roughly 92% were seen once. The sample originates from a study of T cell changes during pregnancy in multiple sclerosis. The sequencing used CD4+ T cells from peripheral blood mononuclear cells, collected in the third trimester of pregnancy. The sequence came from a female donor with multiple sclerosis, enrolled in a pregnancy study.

The CDR3 spells CATSIEAGIGETQYF. For the CDR3, the DNA is TGTGCCACCAGCATTGAGGCGGGGATCGGAGAGACCCAGTACTTC. This sequence joins TRBV15 and TRBJ2-5, with D maybe TRBD2 (6 bases). Looked up from germline, CDR1 is LNHNV and CDR2 is YYDKDF (reference sequence). This CDR3 has 15 residues. V lost 4 bases and J 4 bases, leaving 16 bases between the germline ends.